One sample yielded the 3 T cell receptor beta chains listed below, sequenced in a study of cytomegalovirus exposure and HLA in healthy donors. The study ran its PCR with 60 Vbeta and 13 Jbeta primers. TCRdb's table, derived via immunoSEQ multiplex PCR, lists solely in-frame clones and lacks some. Of around 280,000 clones listed, about 87% are singletons. The sequenced sample consisted of PBMCs. All receptors come from a woman under 30 in good health and CMV-seronegative.

The chain joins TRBV2 to TRBJ2-7, with a tentative D call TRBD1 (6 bases). V lost 1 base, J lost 3 bases, and 13 bases lay in between. The CDR3 is 15 amino acids. Germline CDR1 is SNHLY and CDR2 is FYNNEI. The CDR3 sequence is CASSEGGLQLYEQYF. The CDR3 DNA reads as TGTGCCAGCAGTGAAGGGGGGCTCCAACTCTACGAGCAGTACTTC.

The chain combines TRBV10-3 with TRBJ2-1; a possible D gene is TRBD2 (6 bases). Trimming cost V 11 bases and J 4 bases, with 18 bases left between them. Germline V lookup: CDR1 ENHRY, CDR2 SYGVKD. CDR3 length: 14 amino acids. The CDR3 is CASQTSGGYNEQFF. DNA for the CDR3: TGTGCCTCGCAAACATCCGGGGGTTACAATGAGCAGTTCTTC.

J is TRBJ2-1 and V is TRBV5-1; 7 bases match TRBD2. The V gene end was trimmed by 4 bases and the J gene end by 5 bases; junction bases not matched to a gene: 6. The V gene's germline CDR1 is SGHRS and CDR2 YFSETQ. This CDR3 is 14 amino acids long. The CDR3 region is CASSLPSGNNEQFF. CDR3 DNA sequence: TGCGCCAGCAGCCTACCTAGCGGTAACAATGAGCAGTTCTTC.